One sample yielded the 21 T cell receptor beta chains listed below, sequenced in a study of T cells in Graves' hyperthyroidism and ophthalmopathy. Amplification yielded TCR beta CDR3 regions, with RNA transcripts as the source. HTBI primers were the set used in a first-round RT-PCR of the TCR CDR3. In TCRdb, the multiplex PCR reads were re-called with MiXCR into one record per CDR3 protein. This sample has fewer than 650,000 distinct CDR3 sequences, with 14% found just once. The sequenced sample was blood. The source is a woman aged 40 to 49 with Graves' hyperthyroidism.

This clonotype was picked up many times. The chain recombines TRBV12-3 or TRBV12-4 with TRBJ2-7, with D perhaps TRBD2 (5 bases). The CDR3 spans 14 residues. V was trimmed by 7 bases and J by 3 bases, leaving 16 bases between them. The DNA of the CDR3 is TGTGCCAGCATGGAACTGGGAGTAAACTACGAGCAGTACTTC. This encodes CASMELGVNYEQYF.

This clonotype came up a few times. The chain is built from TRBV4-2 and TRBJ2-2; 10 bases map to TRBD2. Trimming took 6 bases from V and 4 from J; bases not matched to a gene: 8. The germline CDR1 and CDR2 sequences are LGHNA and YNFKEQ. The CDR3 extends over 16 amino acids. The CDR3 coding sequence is TGTGCCAGCAGTCCCGGGACTAGCGATAGCACCGGGGAGCTGTTTTTT. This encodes CASSPGTSDSTGELFF.

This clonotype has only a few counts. The DNA for the CDR3 is TGCGCCAGCAGCCAAGGTCAGGGAGGCAATCAGCCCCAGCATTTT. Encoded protein: CASSQGQGGNQPQHF. The chain uses TRBV4-1 and TRBJ1-5; tentatively, D is TRBD1 (5 bases). The CDR3 extends over 15 amino acids. CDR1 is MGHRA, CDR2 YSYEKL, per germline. The germline V and J ends were trimmed by 1 base and 2 bases, with 9 bases remaining between them.

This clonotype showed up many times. The CDR3 DNA sequence: TGTGCCAGCAGCGCAGGACAGGGGACCCTCACAGATACGCAGTATTTT. This translates into CASSAGQGTLTDTQYF. The chain is built from TRBV11-3 and TRBJ2-3; 9 positions agree with TRBD1. Per the germline V gene, CDR1 is SGHNT and CDR2 is YENEEA. After removal of 5 bases from V and 2 bases from J, the junction contained 8 bases not matched to a gene. There are 16 residues in the CDR3.

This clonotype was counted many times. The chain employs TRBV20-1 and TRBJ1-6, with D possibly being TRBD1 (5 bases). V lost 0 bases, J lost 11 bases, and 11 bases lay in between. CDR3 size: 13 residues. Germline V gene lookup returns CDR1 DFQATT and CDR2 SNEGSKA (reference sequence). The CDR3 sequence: CSARDQGGAPLHF. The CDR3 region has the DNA TGCAGTGCTAGAGATCAGGGTGGGGCACCCCTCCACTTT.

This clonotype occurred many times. The CDR3 spells CASSYSRDGNYGYTF. CDR3 coding DNA: TGTGCCAGCAGTTACTCCAGGGACGGGAACTATGGCTACACCTTC. This rearrangement joins TRBV6-5 to TRBJ1-2, with D tentatively TRBD1 (5 bases). The V and J ends lost 0 bases and 2 bases respectively, with 10 bases between them. The CDR3 loop spans 15 amino acids. CDR1 and CDR2 from the germline V gene are MNHEY and SVGAGI.

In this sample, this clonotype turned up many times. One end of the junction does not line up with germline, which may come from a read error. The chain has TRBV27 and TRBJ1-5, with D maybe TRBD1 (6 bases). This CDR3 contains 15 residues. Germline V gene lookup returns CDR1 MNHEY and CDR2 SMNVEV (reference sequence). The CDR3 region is CVSSRGAQGVQPQHF. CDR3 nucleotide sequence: TGTGTCAGCAGTAGGGGGGCGCAAGGCGTACAGCCCCAGCATTTT.

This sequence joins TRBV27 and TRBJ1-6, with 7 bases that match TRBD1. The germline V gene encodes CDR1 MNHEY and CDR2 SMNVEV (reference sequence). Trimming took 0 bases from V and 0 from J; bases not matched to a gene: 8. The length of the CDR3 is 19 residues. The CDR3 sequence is CASSLSGQRNPSYNSPLHF. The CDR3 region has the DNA TGTGCCAGCAGTTTATCGGGACAGAGAAACCCCTCCTATAATTCACCCCTCCACTTT.

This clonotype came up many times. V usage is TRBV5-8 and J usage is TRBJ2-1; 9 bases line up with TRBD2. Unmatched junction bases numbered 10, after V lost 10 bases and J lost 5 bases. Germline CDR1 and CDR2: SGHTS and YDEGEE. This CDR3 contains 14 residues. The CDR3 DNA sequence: TGTGCCGGGGGTAGCGGGAGCTTCGACAATGAGCAGTTCTTC. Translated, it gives CAGGSGSFDNEQFF.

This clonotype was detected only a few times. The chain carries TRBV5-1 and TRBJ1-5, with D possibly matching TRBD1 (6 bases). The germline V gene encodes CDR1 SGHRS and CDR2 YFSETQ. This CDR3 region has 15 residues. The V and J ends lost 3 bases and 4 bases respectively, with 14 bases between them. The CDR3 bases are TGCGCCAGCAGCTCTACGGGGGCGGCTAATCAGCCCCAGCATTTT. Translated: CASSSTGAANQPQHF.

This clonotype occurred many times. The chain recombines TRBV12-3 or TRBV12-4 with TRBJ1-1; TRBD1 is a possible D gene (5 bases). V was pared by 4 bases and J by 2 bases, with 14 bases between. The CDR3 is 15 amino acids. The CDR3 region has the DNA TGTGCCAGCAGTTGGGGGGGAGTTGGAAACACTGAAGCTTTCTTT. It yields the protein CASSWGGVGNTEAFF.

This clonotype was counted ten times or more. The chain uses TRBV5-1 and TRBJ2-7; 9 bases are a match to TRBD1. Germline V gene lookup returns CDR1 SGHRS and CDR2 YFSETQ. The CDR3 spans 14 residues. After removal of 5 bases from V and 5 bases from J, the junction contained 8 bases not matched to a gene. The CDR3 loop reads CASRYGTGNNEQYF. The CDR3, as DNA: TGCGCCAGCAGATACGGGACAGGGAACAACGAGCAGTACTTC.

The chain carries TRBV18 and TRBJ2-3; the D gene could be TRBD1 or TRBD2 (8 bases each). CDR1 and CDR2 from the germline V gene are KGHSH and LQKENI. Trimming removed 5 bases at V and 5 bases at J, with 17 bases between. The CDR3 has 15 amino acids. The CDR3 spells CASSSQGAGGDTQYF. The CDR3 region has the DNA TGTGCCAGCTCATCGCAGGGGGCGGGAGGAGATACGCAGTATTTT. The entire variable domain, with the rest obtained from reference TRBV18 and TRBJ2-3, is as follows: NAGVMQNPRHLVRRRGQEARLRCSPMKGHSHVYWYRQLPEEGLKFMVYLQKENIIDESGMPKERFSAEFPKEGPSILRIQQVVRGDSAAYFCASSSQGAGGDTQYFGPGTRLTVL.

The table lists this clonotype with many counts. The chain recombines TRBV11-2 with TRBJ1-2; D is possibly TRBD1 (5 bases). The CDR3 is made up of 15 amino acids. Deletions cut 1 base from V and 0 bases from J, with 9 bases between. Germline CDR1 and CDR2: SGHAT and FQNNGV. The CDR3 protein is CASSLGEQANYGYTF. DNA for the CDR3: TGTGCCAGCAGCTTAGGGGAACAGGCTAACTATGGCTACACCTTC.

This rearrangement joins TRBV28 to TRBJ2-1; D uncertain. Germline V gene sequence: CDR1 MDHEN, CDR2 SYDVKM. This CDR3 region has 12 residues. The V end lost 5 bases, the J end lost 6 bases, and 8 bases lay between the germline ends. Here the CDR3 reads CASSPQLNEQFF. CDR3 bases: TGTGCCAGCAGTCCCCAGCTCAATGAGCAGTTCTTC.

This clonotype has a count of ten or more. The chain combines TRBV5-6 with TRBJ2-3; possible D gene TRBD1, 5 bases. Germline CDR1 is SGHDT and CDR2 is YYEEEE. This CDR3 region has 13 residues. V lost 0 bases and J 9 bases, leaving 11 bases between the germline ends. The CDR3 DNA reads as TGTGCCAGCAGCTTGGAAGGCCCAGGGACGCAGTATTTT. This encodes CASSLEGPGTQYF.

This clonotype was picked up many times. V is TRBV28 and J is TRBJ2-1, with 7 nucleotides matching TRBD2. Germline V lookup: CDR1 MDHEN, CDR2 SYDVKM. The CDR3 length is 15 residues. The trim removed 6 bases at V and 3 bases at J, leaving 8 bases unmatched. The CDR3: CASSQLALIYNEQFF. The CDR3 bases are TGTGCCAGCAGCCAACTAGCGCTTATCTACAATGAGCAGTTCTTC.

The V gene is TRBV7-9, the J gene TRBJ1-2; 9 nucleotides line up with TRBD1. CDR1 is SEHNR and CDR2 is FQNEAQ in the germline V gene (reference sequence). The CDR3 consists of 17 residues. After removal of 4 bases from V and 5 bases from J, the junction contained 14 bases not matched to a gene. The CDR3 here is CASSSYGVGQGGYGYTF. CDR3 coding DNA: TGTGCCAGCAGCTCTTACGGGGTGGGACAGGGAGGTTATGGCTACACCTTC.

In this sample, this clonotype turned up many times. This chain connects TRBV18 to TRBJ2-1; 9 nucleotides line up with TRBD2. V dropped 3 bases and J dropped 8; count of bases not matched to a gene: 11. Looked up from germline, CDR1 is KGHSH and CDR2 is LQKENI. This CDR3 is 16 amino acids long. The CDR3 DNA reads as TGTGCCAGCTCACCCCTAGTAGCGGGAGTTGGCGATGAGCAGTTCTTC. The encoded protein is CASSPLVAGVGDEQFF.

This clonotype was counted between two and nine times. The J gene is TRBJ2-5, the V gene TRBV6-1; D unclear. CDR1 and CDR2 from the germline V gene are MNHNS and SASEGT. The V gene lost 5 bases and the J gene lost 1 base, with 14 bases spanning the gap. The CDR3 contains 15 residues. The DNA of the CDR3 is TGTGCCAGCAGTAACCTTAAGACTTCCCAAGAGACCCAGTACTTC. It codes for CASSNLKTSQETQYF.

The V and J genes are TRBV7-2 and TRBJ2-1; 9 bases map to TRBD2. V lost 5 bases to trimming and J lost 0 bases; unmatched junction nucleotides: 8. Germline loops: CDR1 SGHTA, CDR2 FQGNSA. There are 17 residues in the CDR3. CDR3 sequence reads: CASSPTSGGSSYNEQFF. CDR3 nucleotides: TGTGCCAGCAGCCCGACTAGCGGAGGGAGCTCCTACAATGAGCAGTTCTTC.